Included here is one TCR beta chain sequence, with context. The CDR3 spans 16 residues. CDR1 and CDR2 (germline): MGHRA, YSYEKL. The V and J ends lost 0 bases and 5 bases respectively, with 16 bases between them. This sample was taken from a study of PD-L1 blockade in urothelial cancer. In the study overall: Male sex and bladder-origin urothelial cancer characterized about 85% of the roughly 30 patients. Prior exposure to chemotherapy in patients amounted to 0 to 3 regimens received. Typically, measured as a median, blood samples had 110,000 to 150,000 T cells.

Time point meaning: peripheral blood 6 weeks after treatment start. The assay was immunoSEQ multiplex PCR, and TCRdb's table has in-frame clones only and misses some. The repertoire holds about 91,000 clones, with approximately 87% as singletons. This sample comprised PBMCs, obtained around atezolizumab (anti-PD-L1) treatment. The sequence was collected from a man aged 70-80 years with urothelial cancer. The V and J genes are TRBV4-1 and TRBJ1-1; perhaps TRBD1 as D (5 bases). CDR3 nucleotide sequence: TGCGCCAGCAGCCAAGATGTGGGGGGAGTGTGGACTGAAGCTTTCTTT. This gives the protein CASSQDVGGVWTEAFF.